Described below is a single T cell receptor (beta chain) sequence and its context. Its antigen remains unidentified. The junction departs from the called germline gene at one end, perhaps through a read error. The cDNA came from 5'RACE with 10-nucleotide random UMIs. Each CDR3 protein is one row after TCRdb ran MiXCR on the 5' RACE reads. The sample lists some 60,000 distinct CDR3 sequences, approximately 3.5% occurring once. This CDR3 spans 15 amino acids. Germline V gene lookup returns CDR1 DFQATT and CDR2 SNEGSKA (reference sequence). These data belong to a study of neurological immune-mediated disorders. The study's findings and limits: CDR3 amino acid sequences of expanded clones were not shared across subjects, a result suggesting private repertoires in all groups. In HTLV-1-associated myelopathy, TCR clonal expansion was greatest, whereas multiple sclerosis had the least, falling below healthy controls. No link was found between any clinical or MRI feature and the multiple sclerosis repertoire cluster.

Sequenced: PBMCs. This receptor was identified in a woman aged 25-40 years with multiple sclerosis. This chain links TRBV20-1 with TRBJ1-3, with D possibly matching TRBD1 (6 bases). CDR3 in DNA: TGCAGTGCTGGACAAAACAGGGTGGACGGAAAAACCATATATTTT. This codes for CSAGQNRVDGKTIYF.